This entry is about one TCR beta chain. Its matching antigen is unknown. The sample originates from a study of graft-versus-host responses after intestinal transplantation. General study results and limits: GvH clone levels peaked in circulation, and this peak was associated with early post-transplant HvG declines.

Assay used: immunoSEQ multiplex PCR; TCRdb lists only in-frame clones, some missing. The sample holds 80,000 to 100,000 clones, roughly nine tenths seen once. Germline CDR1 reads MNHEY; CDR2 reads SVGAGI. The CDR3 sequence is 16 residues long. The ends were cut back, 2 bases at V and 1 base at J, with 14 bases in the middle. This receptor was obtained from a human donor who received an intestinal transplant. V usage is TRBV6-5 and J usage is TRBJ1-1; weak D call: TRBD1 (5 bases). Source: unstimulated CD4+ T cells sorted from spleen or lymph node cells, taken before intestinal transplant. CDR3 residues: CASSYQRGSSNTEAFF. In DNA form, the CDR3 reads TGTGCCAGCAGTTACCAGCGGGGGTCATCGAACACTGAAGCTTTCTTT.